This T cell receptor (beta chain) was profiled in a study of shared clonotypes between healthy human individuals. Study-wide context: The donors, two women and a few men, were aged 18 to 49.

Only in-frame clones appear in the TCRdb table, and some are missing; sequencing was by immunoSEQ multiplex PCR. Of nearly 2 million clones in the sample, 85% to 95% are singletons; the top ten hold roughly 1.2%. It was CD45RO-negative cells, positively selected for CCR7, that made up naive CD8 cells, with terminally differentiated effector memory CD45RA+ cells excluded. The CDR3 has 18 residues. V gave up 4 bases and J gave up 0 bases; unmatched junction bases: 12. CDR1 is SEHNR and CDR2 is FQNEAQ in the germline V gene (reference sequence). Sequencing was carried out using naive CD8+ T cells sorted from blood. The sequence derives from a man younger than 30 in good health. The chain is built from TRBV7-9 and TRBJ2-7; TRBD2 matches 10 bases. The CDR3 region is CASSSLILGLAHSYEQYF. The CDR3 DNA is TGTGCCAGCAGCTCCTTAATCCTGGGACTAGCGCACTCCTACGAGCAGTACTTC. The variable domain in full, completed from reference TRBV7-9 and TRBJ2-7, reads DTGVSQNPRHKITKRGQNVTFRCDPISEHNRLYWYRQTLGQGPEFLTYFQNEAQLEKSRLLSDRFSAERPKGSFSTLEIQRTEQGDSAMYLCASSSLILGLAHSYEQYFGPGTRLTVT.